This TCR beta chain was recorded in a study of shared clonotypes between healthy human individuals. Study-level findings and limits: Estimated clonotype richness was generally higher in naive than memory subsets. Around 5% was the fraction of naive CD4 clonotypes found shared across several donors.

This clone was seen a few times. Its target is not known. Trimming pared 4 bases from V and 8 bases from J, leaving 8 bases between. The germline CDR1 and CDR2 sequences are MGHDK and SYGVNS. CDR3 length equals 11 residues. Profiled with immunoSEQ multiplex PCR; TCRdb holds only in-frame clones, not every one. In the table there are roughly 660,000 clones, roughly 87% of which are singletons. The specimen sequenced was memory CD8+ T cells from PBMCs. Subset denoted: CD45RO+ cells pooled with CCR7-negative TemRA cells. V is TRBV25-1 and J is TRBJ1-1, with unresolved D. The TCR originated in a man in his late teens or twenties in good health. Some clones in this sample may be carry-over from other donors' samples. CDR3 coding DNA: TGTGCCAGCAGTGTAGGTAGCGAAGCTTTCTTT. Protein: CASSVGSEAFF.